The 26 T cell receptor beta chains listed next were all sequenced from one sample in a study of blood T cell repertoires in COVID-19. Data came from immunoSEQ multiplex PCR; TCRdb stores just in-frame clones and leaves some out. The sample has 200,000 or so clones; 65% to 85% are singletons. Sequencing was carried out using peripheral blood. These receptors were obtained from a man aged 60 to 75 with active or convalescent COVID-19.

This clone was observed once. The chain is built from TRBV21-1 and TRBJ2-5; the table's D call TRBD2 went unverified against the DNA. TRBV21-1 is described as a pseudogene. The length of the CDR3 is 11 residues. The CDR3 coding sequence is TGTGCCAGCAGCAAAAGCGTGGGGGGGTACTTC. As protein: CASSKSVGGYF.

The gene calls are TRBV5-1 and TRBJ2-1; 14 positions agree with TRBD2. The CDR3 spans 15 residues. Trimming cost V 4 bases and J 14 bases; bases outside gene matches: 11. Germline V lookup: CDR1 SGHRS, CDR2 YFSETQ. The CDR3 DNA follows: TGCGCCAGCAGCCAGGGACTAGCGGGAGTCAGGGGGGAGTTCTTC. Protein product: CASSQGLAGVRGEFF.

V and J are TRBV27 and TRBJ1-1; D unclear. Trimming took 2 bases from V and 0 from J, leaving 7 bases between them. Per germline, CDR1 MNHEY and CDR2 SMNVEV (reference sequence). The length of the CDR3 is 14 residues. In DNA, the CDR3 is TGTGCCAGCAGTTTAGCAGATATGAACACTGAAGCTTTCTTT. As protein: CASSLADMNTEAFF.

This chain joins TRBV24-1 and TRBJ2-1; D remains ambiguous. V was trimmed by 5 bases and J by 0 bases, leaving 7 bases between them. Per germline, CDR1 KGHDR and CDR2 SFDVKD. The CDR3 is 14 amino acids. The CDR3 region has the DNA TGTGCCACCAGTGCGTCGGGCTCCTACAATGAGCAGTTCTTC. Its translation is CATSASGSYNEQFF.

The chain uses TRBV28 and TRBJ2-7; TRBD1 aligns across 8 bases. V lost 4 bases, J lost 2 bases, and 10 bases stayed unmatched. The CDR3 has 16 residues. Per the germline V gene, CDR1 is MDHEN and CDR2 is SYDVKM. The CDR3 protein is CASSYTPGGPPYEQYF. CDR3 in DNA: TGTGCCAGCAGTTATACCCCAGGGGGCCCCCCCTACGAGCAGTACTTC.

The chain joins TRBV6-5 to TRBJ2-7; D is undetermined. This CDR3 spans 11 amino acids. Germline CDR1 MNHEY, CDR2 SVGAGI. V was shortened by 5 bases and J by 3 bases, with 5 bases between the two germline ends. The CDR3 loop is CASSQNYEQYF. The CDR3 DNA reads as TGTGCCAGCAGTCAAAACTACGAGCAGTACTTC.

This clone came up once. The J gene is TRBJ2-1, the V gene TRBV29-1; D possibly corresponds to TRBD2 (5 bases). This CDR3 is built from 14 residues. The germline V gene encodes CDR1 SQVTM and CDR2 ANQGSEA. V was shortened by 4 bases and J by 5 bases, with 15 bases between the two germline ends. The CDR3 is CSVGGSSPNNEQFF. CDR3 DNA: TGCAGCGTTGGCGGGTCTTCCCCAAACAATGAGCAGTTCTTC.

V usage is TRBV7-9 and J usage is TRBJ2-3, with 12 nucleotides matching TRBD2. Looked up from germline, CDR1 is SEHNR and CDR2 is FQNEAQ (reference sequence). CDR3 length: 16 amino acids. The V segment lost 10 bases and the J segment 6 bases; nucleotides outside the gene matches: 14. In DNA, the CDR3 is TGTGCCACCACCTTAGAACTAGCGGGAGGTGAGGATACGCAGTATTTT. Translation: CATTLELAGGEDTQYF.

This clone appeared a few times. The V gene is TRBV11-2, the J gene TRBJ1-4, with D possibly TRBD1 on 6 matching bases. The CDR3 is 15 amino acids. V lost 5 bases and J lost 5, with 15 bases in between. Germline-derived CDR1 and CDR2 are SGHAT and FQNNGV. The CDR3 sequence: CASSLVLTGNEKLFF. The DNA for the CDR3 is TGTGCCAGCAGCCTAGTGTTGACAGGCAATGAAAAACTGTTTTTT.

This clone was seen only once. The CDR3 loop is CASSYSANNYGYTF. The CDR3 DNA follows: TGTGCCAGCAGTTACTCAGCCAATAACTATGGCTACACCTTC. The chain combines TRBV6-6 with TRBJ1-2, with D hard to call. Germline V gene data show CDR1 as MNHNY and CDR2 as SVGAGI (reference sequence). V shed 0 bases and J shed 1 base, with 6 bases lying between them. The CDR3 is 14 amino acids.

In its sample, this clone was seen a few times. The chain employs TRBV2 and TRBJ1-3, with 11 bases identical to TRBD1. The CDR3 extends over 14 amino acids. V was pared by 8 bases and J by 3 bases, with 3 bases of the junction left unmatched. CDR1 and CDR2 from the germline V gene are SNHLY and FYNNEI. This chain's CDR3 is CASGQGALGNTIYF. As DNA, the CDR3 is TGTGCCAGCGGACAGGGGGCTCTTGGAAACACCATATATTTT.

The chain combines TRBV29-1 with TRBJ1-1; D uncertain. The germline V gene has CDR1 SQVTM and CDR2 ANQGSEA. Trimming pared 3 bases from V and 2 bases from J, leaving 10 bases between. The CDR3 sequence is 13 residues long. Here the CDR3 DNA reads TGCAGCGTTGAGAGGTCAGTCAACACTGAAGCTTTCTTT. Encoded protein: CSVERSVNTEAFF.

This chain uses TRBV6-5 with TRBJ1-1; perhaps TRBD1 as D (5 bases). Trimming pared 2 bases from V and 5 bases from J, leaving 9 bases between. The CDR3 totals 13 residues. Per the germline V gene, CDR1 is MNHEY and CDR2 is SVGAGI. The CDR3 reads CASSYGGGTEAFF. In DNA form, the CDR3 reads TGTGCCAGCAGTTACGGGGGGGGAACTGAAGCTTTCTTT.

The chain combines TRBV2 with TRBJ2-3; maybe TRBD2 (6 bases). Trimming took off 4 bases at V and 1 base at J, with 12 bases between the two ends. CDR1 and CDR2 from the germline V gene are SNHLY and FYNNEI. This CDR3 has 15 residues. Here the CDR3 reads CASSAGLVGTDTQYF. CDR3 coding DNA: TGTGCCAGCAGTGCGGGACTGGTTGGCACAGATACGCAGTATTTT.

J is TRBJ1-3 and V is TRBV5-1, with 8 nucleotides matching TRBD1. CDR1 is SGHRS and CDR2 is YFSETQ in the germline V gene. The junction had 9 bases not matched to a gene; V was cut back by 4 bases and J by 0 bases. The CDR3 consists of 17 residues. The CDR3 spells CASSIGTGSSSGNTIYF. The CDR3 coding sequence is TGCGCCAGCAGCATCGGGACAGGATCGAGCTCTGGAAACACCATATATTTT.

The table lists this clone with many counts. The chain has TRBV30 and TRBJ1-1; D not certain. The length of the CDR3 is 13 residues. V was shortened by 5 bases and J by 1 base, with 11 bases between the two germline ends. From germline, CDR1 is GTSNPN and CDR2 SVGIG (reference sequence). The CDR3, as DNA: TGTGCCTGGGGTTCGGGGTCGAACACTGAAGCTTTCTTT. Amino acids: CAWGSGSNTEAFF.

This clone showed up just once. The chain recombines TRBV4-3 with TRBJ1-1; tentatively, D is TRBD1 (5 bases). The length of the CDR3 is 15 residues. Trimming took 2 bases from V and 2 from J, leaving 12 bases between them. Per the germline V gene, CDR1 is LGHNA and CDR2 is YSLEER. This chain's CDR3 is CASSQRAGLNTEAFF. The CDR3 region has the DNA TGCGCCAGCAGCCAAAGGGCGGGACTTAACACTGAAGCTTTCTTT.

This clone was recorded only once. V gene TRBV24-1 combines with J gene TRBJ1-1; the match to TRBD1 covers 11 bases. V lost 3 bases and J lost 4; bases outside the gene matches: 3. Germline CDR1 KGHDR, CDR2 SFDVKD. This CDR3 comprises 15 residues. Here the CDR3 reads CATSDPGQGATEAFF. CDR3 coding DNA: TGTGCCACCAGTGATCCCGGACAGGGGGCCACTGAAGCTTTCTTT.

The chain employs TRBV19 and TRBJ2-3, with a tentative D call TRBD2 (5 bases). The CDR3 extends over 15 amino acids. Trimming cost V 5 bases and J 5 bases, with 17 bases left between them. Germline V CDR1 and CDR2: LNHDA, SQIVND (reference sequence). CDR3 in DNA: TGTGCCAGTAGTTACGGACTGACCCTGAGAGATACGCAGTATTTT. Amino acids: CASSYGLTLRDTQYF.

The chain's CDR3 is CASSLTGGNQPQHF. The CDR3 nucleotides read TGTGCCAGTAGTCTGACAGGGGGCAATCAGCCCCAGCATTTT. This chain uses TRBV19 with TRBJ1-5; 8 bases map to TRBD1. The ends lost 5 bases at V and 2 bases at J; junction bases unmatched: 2. The CDR3 extends over 14 amino acids. CDR1 is LNHDA, CDR2 SQIVND, per germline (reference sequence).

J is TRBJ1-3 and V is TRBV19; D gene uncertain. V was pared by 9 bases and J by 8 bases, with 20 bases between. CDR3 size: 14 residues. CDR1 is LNHDA and CDR2 is SQIVND in the germline V gene (reference sequence). The DNA for the CDR3 is TGTGCCAGCCAACCAAGTCATAGAGCGGACACCATATATTTT. It codes for CASQPSHRADTIYF.

The chain employs TRBV18 and TRBJ2-3; the D gene is possibly TRBD2 (7 bases). The V gene's germline CDR1 is KGHSH and CDR2 LQKENI. V was trimmed by 8 bases and J by 6 bases, leaving 15 bases between them. The CDR3 has 13 residues. In DNA, the CDR3 is TGTGCCAGCCTCTCGGGGGGCGAGGATACGCAGTATTTT. It encodes CASLSGGEDTQYF. Drawing the rest from reference TRBV18 and TRBJ2-3, the complete variable domain is NAGVMQNPRHLVRRRGQEARLRCSPMKGHSHVYWYRQLPEEGLKFMVYLQKENIIDESGMPKERFSAEFPKEGPSILRIQQVVRGDSAAYFCASLSGGEDTQYFGPGTRLTVL.

The gene calls are TRBV4-2 and TRBJ2-1; 7 bases line up with TRBD2. J gave up 6 bases and V 1 base, and 6 bases lay outside the gene matches. CDR3 length equals 15 residues. CDR1 is LGHNA, CDR2 YNFKEQ, per germline. CDR3 loop: CASSQGAGSGNEQFF. DNA for the CDR3: TGTGCCAGCAGCCAAGGAGCGGGATCTGGCAATGAGCAGTTCTTC.

This sequence joins TRBV11-2 and TRBJ2-1; TRBD2 agrees at 12 bases. V lost 5 bases, J lost 7 bases, and 6 bases stayed unmatched. The germline CDR1 and CDR2 sequences are SGHAT and FQNNGV. The CDR3 runs 15 residues. This CDR3 reads CASSLGLAGTNEQFF. CDR3 coding DNA: TGTGCCAGCAGCCTCGGACTAGCGGGGACAAATGAGCAGTTCTTC.

The J gene is TRBJ2-1, the V gene TRBV18; TRBD2 agrees at 10 bases. The CDR3 contains 19 residues. V lost 6 bases and J lost 6; bases outside the gene matches: 20. Germline values: CDR1 KGHSH, CDR2 LQKENI. CDR3 sequence (DNA): TGTGCCAGCTCCCTCAAACCCGGACTAGCGGAACGACCGGTCAATGAGCAGTTCTTC. This codes for CASSLKPGLAERPVNEQFF. The complete variable domain, with remaining parts taken from reference TRBV18 and TRBJ2-1, reads NAGVMQNPRHLVRRRGQEARLRCSPMKGHSHVYWYRQLPEEGLKFMVYLQKENIIDESGMPKERFSAEFPKEGPSILRIQQVVRGDSAAYFCASSLKPGLAERPVNEQFFGPGTRLTVL.

This clone occurred a few times. The chain combines TRBV27 with TRBJ1-2; perhaps TRBD1 as D (5 bases). The CDR3 contains 11 residues. Trimming took 11 bases from V and 2 from J, leaving 9 bases between them. CDR1 and CDR2 from the germline V gene are MNHEY and SMNVEV (reference sequence). The CDR3 sequence: CAAGGNYGYTF. As DNA, the CDR3 is TGTGCCGCGGGGGGAAACTATGGCTACACCTTC.